These 15 T cell receptor beta chains were sequenced from one sample in a study of blood T cells in healthy people across ages. Alongside a J-beta primer mix, a sample-barcoded 5' primer served in a second PCR lasting about 7 to 12 cycles. A single record per CDR3 protein comes from TCRdb applying MiXCR to the 5' RACE reads. This sample has more than 1,400,000 distinct CDR3 sequences, with roughly 40% found just once. Sequences were obtained from blood. The receptors come from a woman aged 18-29 years in good health.

The chain carries TRBV28 and TRBJ2-4; D is ambiguous. The CDR3 runs to 20 residues. Germline values: CDR1 MDHEN, CDR2 SYDVKM. V shed 3 bases and J shed 0 bases, with 24 bases lying between them. The CDR3 bases are TGTGCCAGCAGTTTCCCCCTTGGCCCGCCGGAGACCCGAGCCAAAAACATTCAGTACTTC. This codes for CASSFPLGPPETRAKNIQYF.

V gene TRBV5-1 combines with J gene TRBJ1-1; possibly TRBD1 for D (6 bases). The V end was cut by 7 bases, the J end by 0 bases, with 19 bases between. CDR1 SGHRS and CDR2 YFSETQ come from the germline V gene. The CDR3 runs to 16 residues. The CDR3 DNA reads as TGCGCCAGCTCGACCTCCCTCAGGGGAATGAACACTGAAGCTTTCTTT. This codes for CASSTSLRGMNTEAFF.

The CDR3 nucleotides are TGCAGTGGAACTGACAGCTACGGCTACACCTTC. This encodes CSGTDSYGYTF. J is TRBJ1-2 and V is TRBV20-1, with D perhaps matching TRBD1 (5 bases). The CDR3 is 11 amino acids. CDR1 and CDR2 from the germline V gene are DFQATT and SNEGSKA (reference sequence). The V end lost 7 bases, the J end lost 8 bases, and 14 bases lay between the germline ends.

This clonotype was seen more than once but under ten times. This chain connects TRBV4-1 to TRBJ2-3, with 9 bases aligning to TRBD2. After removal of 1 base from V and 1 base from J, the junction contained 6 bases not matched to a gene. Germline loops: CDR1 MGHRA, CDR2 YSYEKL. This CDR3 has 17 residues. The CDR3, as DNA: TGCGCCAGCAGCCAAGTTTGGGCTAGCGGGGGCACAGATACGCAGTATTTT. As protein: CASSQVWASGGTDTQYF.

This rearrangement joins TRBV25-1 to TRBJ1-1, with D tentatively TRBD1 (5 bases). The CDR3 is 16 amino acids. Trimming pared 4 bases from V and 0 bases from J, leaving 15 bases between. Germline V gene data show CDR1 as MGHDK and CDR2 as SYGVNS. The CDR3 region is CASSAQGGLMNTEAFF. CDR3 sequence (DNA): TGTGCCAGCAGTGCCCAGGGAGGGCTCATGAACACTGAAGCTTTCTTT.

This clonotype was detected a few times. The chain links TRBV5-1 to TRBJ2-1, with 9 bases lining up with TRBD1. V lost 0 bases to trimming and J lost 10 bases; unmatched junction nucleotides: 5. The CDR3 spans 14 residues. Germline assignment: CDR1 SGHRS and CDR2 YFSETQ. The DNA for the CDR3 is TGCGCCAGCAGCTTGGAGGGACAGGGAAACGAGCAGTTCTTC. Residues: CASSLEGQGNEQFF.

This clonotype was seen at least ten times. The chain joins TRBV20-1 to TRBJ2-7; D gene unclear. Trimming took off 5 bases at V and 2 bases at J, with 13 bases between the two ends. The germline gives CDR1 DFQATT, CDR2 SNEGSKA (reference sequence). The CDR3 length is 13 residues. CDR3 sequence reads: CSAPSEKAYEQYF. CDR3 coding DNA: TGCAGTGCTCCTTCAGAGAAGGCCTACGAGCAGTACTTC.

The chain combines TRBV28 with TRBJ2-5; D call uncertain. Near its end, the DNA agrees better with TRBJ2-1, so the J call may be wrong. The CDR3 is 15 residues long. Per germline, CDR1 MDHEN and CDR2 SYDVKM. The CDR3 region is CASSSSSRYQETQFF. The CDR3 DNA is TGTGCCAGCAGTTCCAGCAGCAGGTACCAAGAGACCCAGTTCTTC.

V gene TRBV18 combines with J gene TRBJ2-1, with 7 bases lining up with TRBD2. There are 15 residues in the CDR3. Germline V lookup: CDR1 KGHSH, CDR2 LQKENI. The J segment lost 5 bases and the V segment lost 3 bases, leaving 7 bases of the junction unmatched. The CDR3 DNA sequence: TGTGCCAGCTCACCTGTGTCTAGCGGAGACAATGAGCAGTTCTTC. This encodes CASSPVSSGDNEQFF. Full variable domain (remainder filled in from reference TRBV18 and TRBJ2-1): NAGVMQNPRHLVRRRGQEARLRCSPMKGHSHVYWYRQLPEEGLKFMVYLQKENIIDESGMPKERFSAEFPKEGPSILRIQQVVRGDSAAYFCASSPVSSGDNEQFFGPGTRLTVL.

The chain employs TRBV6-1 and TRBJ1-2; 7 bases fit TRBD1. J was trimmed by 1 base and V by 3 bases; bases with no gene match: 11. Germline values: CDR1 MNHNS, CDR2 SASEGT. CDR3 size: 17 residues. The CDR3 sequence: CASSDRDRNFLNYGYTF. The CDR3 DNA reads TGTGCCAGCAGTGACCGGGACAGAAATTTTCTTAACTATGGCTACACCTTC.

V usage is TRBV28 and J usage is TRBJ2-3; a weak D match, TRBD1 (5 bases). V dropped 1 base and J dropped 1 base, with 9 bases sitting between them. This CDR3 contains 15 residues. Per the germline V gene, CDR1 is MDHEN and CDR2 is SYDVKM. This chain's CDR3 is CASSLYARGTDTQYF. In nucleotides, the CDR3 is TGTGCCAGCAGTTTATACGCCAGGGGCACAGATACGCAGTATTTT.

The chain links TRBV27 to TRBJ2-7; 11 bases map to TRBD2. The germline CDR1 and CDR2 sequences are MNHEY and SMNVEV (reference sequence). V gave up 7 bases and J gave up 5 bases; unmatched junction bases: 7. The CDR3 has 14 residues. The CDR3 spells CASILTSGAHEQYF. CDR3 bases: TGTGCCAGCATCTTGACTAGCGGGGCCCACGAGCAGTACTTC.

This clonotype has only a few counts. The chain is built from TRBV20-1 and TRBJ2-1, with D possibly TRBD2 on 5 matching bases. The CDR3 extends over 14 amino acids. Germline values: CDR1 DFQATT, CDR2 SNEGSKA (reference sequence). V lost 0 bases to trimming and J lost 8 bases, with 14 bases between them. CDR3 sequence: CSARDPRTFDEQFF. The CDR3 DNA is TGCAGTGCTAGAGACCCCCGGACTTTTGATGAGCAGTTCTTC.

There are many counts of this clonotype. This chain uses TRBV12-3 or TRBV12-4 with TRBJ2-7; D is unclear. Trimming took 6 bases from V and 3 from J, leaving 9 bases between them. The CDR3 is 12 amino acids. The CDR3 region is CASSKDRYEQYF. The CDR3 region has the DNA TGTGCCAGCAGCAAAGATCGCTACGAGCAGTACTTC.

This rearrangement joins TRBV5-1 to TRBJ2-5, with a weak D call TRBD1 (6 bases). Per the germline V gene, CDR1 is SGHRS and CDR2 is YFSETQ. The CDR3 totals 16 residues. Between the trimmed V and J ends, which lost 4 bases and 11 bases, there was a span of 27 bases. For the CDR3, the DNA is TGCGCCAGCAGCCCGGACGGTCTGGACAGTTTCAATGAGCAGTACTTC. Its protein product is CASSPDGLDSFNEQYF.